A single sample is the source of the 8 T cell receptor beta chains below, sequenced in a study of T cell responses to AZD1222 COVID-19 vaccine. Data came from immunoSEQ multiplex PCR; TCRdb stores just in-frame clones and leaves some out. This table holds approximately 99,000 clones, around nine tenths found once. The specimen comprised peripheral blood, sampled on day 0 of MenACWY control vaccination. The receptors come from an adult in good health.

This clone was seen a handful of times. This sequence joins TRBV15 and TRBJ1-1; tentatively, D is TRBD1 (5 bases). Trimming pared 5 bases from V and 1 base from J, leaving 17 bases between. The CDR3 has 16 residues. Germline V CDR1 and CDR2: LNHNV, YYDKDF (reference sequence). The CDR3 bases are TGTGCCACCAGCGCAATTCCGGGACGGGGGAACACTGAAGCTTTCTTT. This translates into CATSAIPGRGNTEAFF.

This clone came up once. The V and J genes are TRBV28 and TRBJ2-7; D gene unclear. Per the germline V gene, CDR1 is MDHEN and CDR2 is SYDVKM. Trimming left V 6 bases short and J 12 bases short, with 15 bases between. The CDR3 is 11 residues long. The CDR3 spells CASSPDQKAYF. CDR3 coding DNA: TGTGCCAGCAGCCCCGACCAAAAGGCGTACTTC.

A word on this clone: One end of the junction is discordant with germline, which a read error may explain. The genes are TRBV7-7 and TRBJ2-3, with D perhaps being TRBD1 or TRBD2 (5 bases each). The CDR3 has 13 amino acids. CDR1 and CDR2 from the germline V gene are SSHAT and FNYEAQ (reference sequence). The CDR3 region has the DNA TGTGCTAGCAGTTCCGGGGCCGGGGATACGCAGTATTTT. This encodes CASSSGAGDTQYF.

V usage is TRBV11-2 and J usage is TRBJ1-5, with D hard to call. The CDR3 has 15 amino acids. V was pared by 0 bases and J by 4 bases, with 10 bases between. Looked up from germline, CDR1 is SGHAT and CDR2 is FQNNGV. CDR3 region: CASSLDRAGNQPQHF. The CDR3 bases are TGTGCCAGCAGCTTAGATAGGGCGGGGAATCAGCCCCAGCATTTT.

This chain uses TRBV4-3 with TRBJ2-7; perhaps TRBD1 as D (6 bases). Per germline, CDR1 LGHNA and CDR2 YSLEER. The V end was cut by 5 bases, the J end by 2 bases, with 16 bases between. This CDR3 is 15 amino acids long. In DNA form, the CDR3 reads TGCGCCAGCAGCGGCGGCAGGGGTTCTACCTACGAGCAGTACTTC. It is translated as CASSGGRGSTYEQYF.

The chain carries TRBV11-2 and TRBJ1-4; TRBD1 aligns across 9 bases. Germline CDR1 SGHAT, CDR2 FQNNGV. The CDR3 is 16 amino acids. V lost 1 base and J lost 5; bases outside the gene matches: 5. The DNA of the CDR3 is TGTGCCAGCAGCTTAGGAATGGGGACAGGGAATGAAAAACTGTTTTTT. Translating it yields CASSLGMGTGNEKLFF.

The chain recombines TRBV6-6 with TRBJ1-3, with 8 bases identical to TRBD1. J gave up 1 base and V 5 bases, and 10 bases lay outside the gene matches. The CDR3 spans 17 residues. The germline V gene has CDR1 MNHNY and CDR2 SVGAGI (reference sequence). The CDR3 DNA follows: TGTGCCAGCAGTCCAAGGAGGGACAGGCGTTCTGGAAACACCATATATTTT. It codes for CASSPRRDRRSGNTIYF.

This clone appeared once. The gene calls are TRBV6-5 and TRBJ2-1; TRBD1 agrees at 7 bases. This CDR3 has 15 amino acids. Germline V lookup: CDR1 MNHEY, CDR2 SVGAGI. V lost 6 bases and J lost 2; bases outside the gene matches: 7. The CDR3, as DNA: TGTGCCAGCAGGCCCCGGGACAGTCCCTACAATGAGCAGTTCTTC. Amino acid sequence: CASRPRDSPYNEQFF.